The 25 T cell receptor beta chains in this list originate from one sample, sequenced in a study of PD-L1 blockade in urothelial cancer. Some clones are missing from TCRdb's copy, which holds only in-frame ones; the method was immunoSEQ multiplex PCR. The sample holds approximately 50,000 clones, nearly 90% seen once. Sequencing was performed on PBMCs, taken around atezolizumab (anti-PD-L1) treatment. All receptors come from a man aged 55 to 69 with urothelial cancer.

The chain recombines TRBV5-5 with TRBJ2-7, with D tentatively TRBD1 (5 bases). From germline, CDR1 is SGHKS and CDR2 YYEKEE (reference sequence). The CDR3 is 15 residues long. V lost 4 bases, J lost 0 bases, and 14 bases lay in between. This CDR3 is CASSQRQLSSYEQYF. The CDR3, as DNA: TGTGCCAGCAGCCAACGACAGTTAAGCTCCTACGAGCAGTACTTC.

The chain has TRBV10-2 and TRBJ1-3, with 7 bases aligning to TRBD1. V lost 6 bases and J lost 2; bases outside the gene matches: 4. Per the germline V gene, CDR1 is WSHSY and CDR2 is SAAADI. The CDR3 is 14 residues long. The CDR3 DNA sequence: TGCGCCAGCAGCCTGACAGGGACTGGAAACACCATATATTTT. This translates into CASSLTGTGNTIYF.

The DNA of the CDR3 is TGTGCCAGCAGGGGGACTAGCGGGGGGACGAAGACCCAGTACTTC. Translation gives CASRGTSGGTKTQYF. The chain uses TRBV2 and TRBJ2-5; 15 bases map to TRBD2. Germline CDR1 reads SNHLY; CDR2 reads FYNNEI. The CDR3 contains 15 residues. V lost 6 bases and J lost 6; bases outside the gene matches: 5. The full variable domain, in which reference TRBV2 and TRBJ2-5 provide the parts outside the CDR3, is EPEVTQTPSHQVTQMGQEVILRCVPISNHLYFYWYRQILGQKVEFLVSFYNNEISEKSEIFDDQFSVERPDGSNFTLKIRSTKLEDSAMYFCASRGTSGGTKTQYFGPGTRLLVL.

The chain is built from TRBV6-5 and TRBJ2-7, with D hard to call. Between the trimmed V and J ends, which lost 6 bases and 3 bases, there was a span of 12 bases. The CDR3 is 13 amino acids. In germline, CDR1 is MNHEY, CDR2 SVGAGI. DNA for the CDR3: TGTGCCAGCAGCCGCTCGGAGCTCTACGAGCAGTACTTC. Encoded protein: CASSRSELYEQYF.

The gene calls are TRBV5-4 and TRBJ1-5; D might be TRBD1 (5 bases). V was pared by 2 bases and J by 5 bases, with 11 bases between. This CDR3 is 14 amino acids long. Per the germline V gene, CDR1 is SGHNT and CDR2 is YYREEE (reference sequence). The CDR3 bases are TGTGCCAGCAGCTTAGCCGGAGGGGATCAGCCCCAGCATTTT. Protein: CASSLAGGDQPQHF.

The V gene is TRBV14, the J gene TRBJ2-5; tentatively, D is TRBD2 (5 bases). CDR1 and CDR2 from the germline V gene are SGHDN and FVKESK. V was cut by 4 bases and J by 1 base, with 13 bases left in between. The CDR3 is made up of 15 amino acids. The CDR3 loop reads CASSPYRGIQETQYF. CDR3 nucleotides: TGTGCCAGCAGCCCATATCGGGGAATCCAAGAGACCCAGTACTTC.

The chain employs TRBV18 and TRBJ2-1; possibly TRBD2 for D (6 bases). This CDR3 is 15 amino acids long. Trimming left V 7 bases short and J 1 base short, with 14 bases between. The germline V gene encodes CDR1 KGHSH and CDR2 LQKENI. CDR3 amino acids: CASLSGGSSYNEQFF. The CDR3 DNA is TGTGCCAGCTTATCTGGGGGGTCATCCTACAATGAGCAGTTCTTC.

The chain is built from TRBV7-9 and TRBJ2-5, with 7 bases fitting TRBD1. The V gene end was trimmed by 1 base and the J gene end by 5 bases; junction bases not matched to a gene: 10. Germline CDR1 is SEHNR and CDR2 is FQNEAQ (reference sequence). CDR3 length equals 16 residues. CDR3 sequence: CASSLDRGAIWETQYF. The CDR3 coding sequence is TGTGCCAGCAGCTTAGACAGGGGCGCTATATGGGAGACCCAGTACTTC.

This clone has just one count. This sequence joins TRBV7-9 and TRBJ1-3, with 11 bases matching TRBD1. The CDR3 is made up of 16 amino acids. Germline assignment: CDR1 SEHNR and CDR2 FQNEAQ (reference sequence). The trim removed 4 bases at V and 4 bases at J, leaving 6 bases unmatched. The CDR3 coding sequence is TGTGCCAGCAGCTCCGGGGGACAGGGGGTAGGAAACACCATATATTTT. Protein sequence: CASSSGGQGVGNTIYF. Based on the CDR3 plus reference TRBV7-9 and TRBJ1-3, the full variable domain is DTGVSQNPRHKITKRGQNVTFRCDPISEHNRLYWYRQTLGQGPEFLTYFQNEAQLEKSRLLSDRFSAERPKGSFSTLEIQRTEQGDSAMYLCASSSGGQGVGNTIYFGEGSWLTVV.

This chain links TRBV9 with TRBJ2-5, with 8 bases that match TRBD2. The CDR3 consists of 14 residues. Germline V CDR1 and CDR2: SGDLS, YYNGEE. With V trimmed by 5 bases and J by 2 bases, 5 bases remained unmatched. CDR3 residues: CASSASGQQETQYF. CDR3 bases: TGTGCCAGCAGTGCTAGCGGGCAACAAGAGACCCAGTACTTC.

J is TRBJ1-2 and V is TRBV6-1, with D uncertain. CDR1 and CDR2 from the germline V gene are MNHNS and SASEGT. The CDR3 totals 14 residues. V was pared by 2 bases and J by 5 bases, with 12 bases between. CDR3 nucleotide sequence: TGTGCCAGCAGTGAACCCCGGCGGCGGTATGGCTACACCTTC. Protein: CASSEPRRRYGYTF.

The V gene is TRBV5-4, the J gene TRBJ1-1; D may be TRBD1 (5 bases). The CDR3 runs to 14 residues. In germline, CDR1 is SGHNT, CDR2 YYREEE (reference sequence). Between the trimmed V and J ends, which lost 3 bases and 1 base, there was a span of 10 bases. For the CDR3, the DNA is TGTGCCAGCAGCTGGTCAACAGGGAACACTGAAGCTTTCTTT. This codes for CASSWSTGNTEAFF.

The chain combines TRBV18 with TRBJ2-3; the match to TRBD2 covers 14 bases. The germline gives CDR1 KGHSH, CDR2 LQKENI. V lost 4 bases to trimming and J lost 1 base; unmatched junction nucleotides: 16. CDR3 size: 21 residues. The CDR3 nucleotides are TGTGCCAGCTCACTCCGGCGGCGGGGACTAGCGGGGGATCTGCGCACAGATACGCAGTATTTT. It specifies CASSLRRRGLAGDLRTDTQYF.

The chain employs TRBV7-9 and TRBJ1-1; TRBD1 aligns across 7 bases. This CDR3 comprises 15 residues. J lost 0 bases, V lost 5 bases, and 6 bases had no gene match. The germline V gene has CDR1 SEHNR and CDR2 FQNEAQ (reference sequence). The CDR3 bases are TGTGCCAGCAGCGAGAACAGGGGTCTGAACACTGAAGCTTTCTTT. The encoded protein is CASSENRGLNTEAFF.

This chain joins TRBV7-6 and TRBJ2-5; TRBD2 agrees at 13 bases. Germline-derived CDR1 and CDR2 are SGHVS and FNYEAQ. CDR3 size: 16 residues. The ends lost 5 bases at V and 5 bases at J; junction bases unmatched: 8. The chain's CDR3 is CASSLGLAGNRETQYF. In DNA, the CDR3 is TGTGCCAGCAGCCTGGGACTAGCGGGGAATCGGGAGACCCAGTACTTC.

V is TRBV5-4 and J is TRBJ2-7; 10 bases are shared with TRBD2. The CDR3 has 14 amino acids. Germline trimming cut 1 base from V and 5 bases from J; bases unmatched to any gene: 3. In germline, CDR1 is SGHNT, CDR2 YYREEE (reference sequence). The chain's CDR3 is CASSLTSGDHEQYF. CDR3 DNA sequence: TGTGCCAGCAGCTTGACTAGCGGGGACCACGAGCAGTACTTC.

This rearrangement joins TRBV19 to TRBJ2-3; TRBD2 might be the D (6 bases). CDR1 LNHDA and CDR2 SQIVND come from the germline V gene (reference sequence). V was trimmed by 2 bases and J by 5 bases, leaving 14 bases between them. The CDR3 length is 15 residues. This chain's CDR3 is CASSINAGRGDTQYF. As DNA, the CDR3 is TGTGCCAGTAGTATAAATGCGGGGCGGGGAGATACGCAGTATTTT. Looking up the rest from reference TRBV19 and TRBJ2-3 gives the full variable domain: DGGITQSPKYLFRKEGQNVTLSCEQNLNHDAMYWYRQDPGQGLRLIYYSQIVNDFQKGDIAEGYSVSREKKESFPLTVTSAQKNPTAFYLCASSINAGRGDTQYFGPGTRLTVL.

The chain carries TRBV27 and TRBJ1-1, with D uncertain. CDR1 is MNHEY, CDR2 SMNVEV, per germline (reference sequence). V was clipped by 8 bases and J by 0 bases, with 10 bases between them. The CDR3 sequence is 13 residues long. The CDR3 loop reads CASLGRLNTEAFF. The CDR3 coding sequence is TGTGCCAGCCTGGGCAGGTTGAACACTGAAGCTTTCTTT.

The chain combines TRBV6-5 with TRBJ2-7; D is uncertain. The germline V gene encodes CDR1 MNHEY and CDR2 SVGAGI. Trimming left V 0 bases short and J 6 bases short, with 15 bases between. This CDR3 region has 15 residues. The CDR3 loop reads CASSYSMGRSSEQYF. The CDR3 DNA follows: TGTGCCAGCAGTTACTCTATGGGCAGGTCTTCCGAGCAGTACTTC.

The chain couples TRBV2 to TRBJ2-1; D ambiguous. In germline, CDR1 is SNHLY, CDR2 FYNNEI. The CDR3 has 15 residues. V lost 6 bases and J lost 4, with 16 bases in between. This CDR3 is CASRDITSFYNEQFF. The CDR3 DNA sequence: TGTGCCAGCAGAGATATTACTTCCTTTTACAATGAGCAGTTCTTC.

The chain couples TRBV19 to TRBJ1-1, with D unresolved. Germline CDR1 reads LNHDA; CDR2 reads SQIVND (reference sequence). V gave up 3 bases and J gave up 1 base, with 6 bases separating them. The CDR3 consists of 13 residues. DNA of the CDR3: TGTGCCAGTAGTATTCCAGGGAACACTGAAGCTTTCTTT. It yields the protein CASSIPGNTEAFF. Full variable domain (outside the CDR3, taken from reference TRBV19 and TRBJ1-1): DGGITQSPKYLFRKEGQNVTLSCEQNLNHDAMYWYRQDPGQGLRLIYYSQIVNDFQKGDIAEGYSVSREKKESFPLTVTSAQKNPTAFYLCASSIPGNTEAFFGQGTRLTVV.

The chain uses TRBV19 and TRBJ1-2; 8 nucleotides match TRBD1. This CDR3 has 14 amino acids. J gave up 4 bases and V 6 bases, and 7 bases lay outside the gene matches. The germline V gene encodes CDR1 LNHDA and CDR2 SQIVND (reference sequence). DNA for the CDR3: TGTGCCAGTAGGACGGACAGGGCGGGCTATGGCTACACCTTC. It specifies CASRTDRAGYGYTF. Looking up the rest from reference TRBV19 and TRBJ1-2 gives the full variable domain: DGGITQSPKYLFRKEGQNVTLSCEQNLNHDAMYWYRQDPGQGLRLIYYSQIVNDFQKGDIAEGYSVSREKKESFPLTVTSAQKNPTAFYLCASRTDRAGYGYTFGSGTRLTVV.

The CDR3 sequence is CASALYRDHEQYF. For the CDR3, the DNA is TGTGCCAGCGCCCTATACAGGGACCACGAGCAGTACTTC. The V gene is TRBV5-6, the J gene TRBJ2-7; maybe TRBD1 (6 bases). This CDR3 contains 13 residues. The ends were cut back, 7 bases at V and 5 bases at J, with 16 bases in the middle. CDR1 is SGHDT, CDR2 YYEEEE, per germline.

The V gene is TRBV2, the J gene TRBJ2-7; TRBD1 matches 9 bases. This CDR3 has 14 residues. In germline, CDR1 is SNHLY, CDR2 FYNNEI. V dropped 5 bases and J dropped 4; count of bases not matched to a gene: 6. The CDR3 DNA reads as TGTGCCAGCAGTTACAGGGGGCGCGAGTACGAGCAGTACTTC. Protein product: CASSYRGREYEQYF.

The rearrangement uses TRBV20-1 and TRBJ1-1, with 7 bases matching TRBD1. The CDR3 length is 10 residues. The J segment lost 10 bases and the V segment lost 6 bases, leaving 5 bases of the junction unmatched. CDR1 is DFQATT, CDR2 SNEGSKA, per germline (reference sequence). CDR3 loop: CSAYRTGAFF. In DNA form, the CDR3 reads TGCAGTGCCTATCGGACAGGAGCTTTCTTT.